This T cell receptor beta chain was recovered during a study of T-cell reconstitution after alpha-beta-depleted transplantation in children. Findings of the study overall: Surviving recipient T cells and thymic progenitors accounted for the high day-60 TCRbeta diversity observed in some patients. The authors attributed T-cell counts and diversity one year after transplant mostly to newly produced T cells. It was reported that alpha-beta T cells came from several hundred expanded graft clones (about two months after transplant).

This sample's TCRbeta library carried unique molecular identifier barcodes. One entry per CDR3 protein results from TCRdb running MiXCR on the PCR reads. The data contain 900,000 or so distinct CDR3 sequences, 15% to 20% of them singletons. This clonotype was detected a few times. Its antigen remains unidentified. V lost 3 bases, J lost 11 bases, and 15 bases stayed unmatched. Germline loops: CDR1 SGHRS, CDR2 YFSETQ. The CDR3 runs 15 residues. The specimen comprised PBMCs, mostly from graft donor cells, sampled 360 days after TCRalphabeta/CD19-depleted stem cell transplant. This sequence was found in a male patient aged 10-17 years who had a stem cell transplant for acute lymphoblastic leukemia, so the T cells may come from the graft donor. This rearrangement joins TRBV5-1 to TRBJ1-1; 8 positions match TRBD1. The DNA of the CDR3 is TGCGCCAGCAGCTCCGACCGGGACAGGAGGGGGGGGGCTTTCTTT. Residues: CASSSDRDRRGGAFF.